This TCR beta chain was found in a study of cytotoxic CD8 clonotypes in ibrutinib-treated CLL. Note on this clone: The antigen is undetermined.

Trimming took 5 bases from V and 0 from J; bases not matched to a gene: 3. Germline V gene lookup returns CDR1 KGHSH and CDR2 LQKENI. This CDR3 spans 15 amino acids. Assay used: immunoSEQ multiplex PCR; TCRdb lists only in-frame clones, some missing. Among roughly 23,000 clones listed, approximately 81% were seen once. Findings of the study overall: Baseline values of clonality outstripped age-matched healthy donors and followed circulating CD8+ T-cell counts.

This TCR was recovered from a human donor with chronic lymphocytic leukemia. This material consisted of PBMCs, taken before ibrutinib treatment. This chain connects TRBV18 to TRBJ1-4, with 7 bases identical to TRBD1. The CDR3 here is CASSSDRATNEKLFF. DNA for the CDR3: TGTGCCAGCTCATCCGACAGGGCAACTAATGAAAAACTGTTTTTT.